A selection of T cell receptor beta chains follows, all from one sample in a study of cytomegalovirus exposure and HLA in healthy donors. The table came from immunoSEQ multiplex PCR; TCRdb's copy has only in-frame clones and leaves some out. The sample consists of about 86,000 clones, 85% to 95% of them appearing once. Sequenced material: PBMCs. These receptors were collected from a man between 18 and 29 years old in good health and CMV-seronegative. Both conserved end residues are part of each CDR3. A D gene is named only where the DNA matches it firmly. Only part of the rows carry a size: once, few, many, or a class if the clone is expanded.

j_call	v_call	clone_size	d_call	cdr3_nt	cdr3_aa
TRBJ2-2	TRBV18	NA	NA	TGTGCCAGCTCACCAGCAAAGAACTCAAGGGAGCTGTTTTTT	CASSPAKNSRELFF
TRBJ2-5	TRBV7-2	NA	NA	TGTGCCAGCAGCTTCGACCGGGGATGGGAGACCCAGTACTTC	CASSFDRGWETQYF
TRBJ2-1	TRBV9	NA	NA	TGTGCCAGCAGCGGCGGTCACACGAGGTACAATGAGCAGTTCTTC	CASSGGHTRYNEQFF
TRBJ1-1	TRBV6-5	NA	NA	TGTGCCAGCAGTGAACAGGTACCCAGCACTGAAGCTTTCTTT	CASSEQVPSTEAFF
TRBJ2-3	TRBV6-5	NA	NA	TGTGCCAGCAGTTACTCCCCTACTAGGGCAGATACGCAGTATTTT	CASSYSPTRADTQYF
TRBJ2-1	TRBV2	NA	TRBD2	TGTGCCAGCAGCGTGATATCGGGGGGTGAGCAGTTCTTC	CASSVISGGEQFF
TRBJ2-7	TRBV28	NA	TRBD1	TGTGCCAGCAGGAGAACAGGGGGCTTGTTCTACGAGCAGTACTTC	CASRRTGGLFYEQYF
TRBJ2-3	TRBV7-2	NA	NA	TGTGCCAGCAGCCCTCATCAGTTGCCAGATACGCAGTATTTT	CASSPHQLPDTQYF
TRBJ2-7	TRBV2	NA	TRBD2	TGTGCCAGCACTCCCCAACTAGCGGGTCTAACCTACGAGCAGTACTTC	CASTPQLAGLTYEQYF
TRBJ2-7	TRBV6-1	NA	TRBD1	TGTGCCAGCAGTGAATTAGGGACAGGGGCCTACTTCTACGAGCAGTACTTC	CASSELGTGAYFYEQYF
TRBJ2-7	TRBV18	NA	TRBD2	TGTGCCAGCTCACCCCTAGTTCAAGCGGGAAGCTACGAGCAGTACTTC	CASSPLVQAGSYEQYF
TRBJ1-1	TRBV9	once	NA	TGTGCCAGCAGCGTAGCGGGAGGGGGAACGAACACTGAAGCTTTCTTT	CASSVAGGGTNTEAFF
TRBJ1-2	TRBV7-9	NA	NA	TGTGCCAGCAGCTTAGCGACCAGGGCGTATGGCTACACCTTC	CASSLATRAYGYTF
TRBJ2-3	TRBV29-1	NA	NA	TGCAGCGTTGTAAAAGCCACAGATACGCAGTATTTT	CSVVKATDTQYF
TRBJ1-6	TRBV5-1	NA	TRBD1	TGCGCCAGCAGCCTGGCGGGACAGGGATATTCACCCCTCCACTTT	CASSLAGQGYSPLHF
TRBJ1-5	TRBV15	NA	NA	TGTGCCACCAGCAGAGATAGGGGGGGCTATCAGCCCCAGCATTTT	CATSRDRGGYQPQHF
TRBJ2-5	TRBV11-1	NA	TRBD1	TGTGCCAGCAGCTTCGGACAGGGGTACCAAGAGACCCAGTACTTC	CASSFGQGYQETQYF
TRBJ1-1	TRBV4-2	NA	NA	TGTGCCAGCAGCCAAGGACAGACTGAAGCTTTCTTT	CASSQGQTEAFF
TRBJ2-2	TRBV7-2	NA	TRBD1	TGTGCCAGCAGCTTAGAACCAGGGGGCTCCGGGGAGCTGTTTTTT	CASSLEPGGSGELFF
TRBJ2-7	TRBV4-1	NA	NA	TGCGCCAGCAGCCAAGTAGGCGGCCCTCGGAAGTACTTC	CASSQVGGPRKYF
TRBJ1-1	TRBV11-1	NA	TRBD1	TGTGCCAGCAGGAAACGGACAGGTTCGAACACTGAAGCTTTCTTT	CASRKRTGSNTEAFF
TRBJ2-7	TRBV7-9	NA	TRBD2	TGTGCCAGCAGTCCAGGTCTAGCGGGGGGCGACGAGCAGTACTTC	CASSPGLAGGDEQYF
TRBJ2-3	TRBV9	once	NA	TGTGCCAGCAGCGTATCAGGCGCCGCAGATACGCAGTATTTT	CASSVSGAADTQYF
TRBJ2-1	TRBV7-2	NA	TRBD2	TGTGCCAGCAGCTTCCAGACCGGGACTAGCGGCAATGAGCAGTTCTTC	CASSFQTGTSGNEQFF
TRBJ2-5	TRBV19	NA	TRBD2	TGTGCCAGTAGTATAGATCCTAGCGGGAGCCAAGAGACCCAGTACTTC	CASSIDPSGSQETQYF
TRBJ1-4	TRBV5-1	NA	TRBD1	TGCGCCAGCAGCTTGGCGACAGGGCCCAGTGAAAAACTGTTTTTT	CASSLATGPSEKLFF
TRBJ2-7	TRBV5-1	NA	NA	TGCGCCAGCGGAAGGGACGGACTAACCTCCTACGAGCAGTACTTC	CASGRDGLTSYEQYF
TRBJ1-6	TRBV7-9	NA	NA	TGTGCCAGCAGCTCCCCTATTAATTCACCCCTCCACTTT	CASSSPINSPLHF
TRBJ1-1	TRBV2	NA	TRBD1	TGTGCCAGCATTCGGGACAGACCCAACACTGAAGCTTTCTTT	CASIRDRPNTEAFF
TRBJ1-2	TRBV18	NA	NA	TGTGCCAGCTCACCAACCACAGGCCCTAACTATGGCTACACCTTC	CASSPTTGPNYGYTF
TRBJ2-3	TRBV5-1	NA	TRBD2	TGCGCCAGCAGCTTGATCGAGCGGGGGGGAACAGATACGCAGTATTTT	CASSLIERGGTDTQYF
TRBJ2-5	TRBV27	NA	TRBD2	TGTGCCAGCAGTCCGGAGACCGGGACTAGCGGGCCCGACCAAGAGACCCAGTACTTC	CASSPETGTSGPDQETQYF
TRBJ2-6	TRBV5-1	NA	TRBD1	TGCGCCAGCAGCTCACAGGGGGTCCCTGGGGTGGGGGCCAACGTCCTGACTTTC	CASSSQGVPGVGANVLTF
TRBJ1-3	TRBV5-4	NA	NA	TGTGCCAGCAGCCCCTTCTCCTCTGGAAACACCATATATTTT	CASSPFSSGNTIYF
TRBJ1-1	TRBV18	NA	TRBD1	TGTGCCAGCTCACAACGACAGGGAGGTCTAGGAGACACTGAAGCTTTCTTT	CASSQRQGGLGDTEAFF
TRBJ2-7	TRBV10-2	NA	NA	TGCGCCGACAACCTCAACTACGAGCAGTACTTC	CADNLNYEQYF
TRBJ1-5	TRBV4-2	NA	NA	TGTGCCAGCAGCCAAGATAGCCAGGGGATTAATAGCAATCAGCCCCAGCATTTT	CASSQDSQGINSNQPQHF
TRBJ1-3	TRBV6-1	once	NA	TGTGCCAGCAGTCCTATATACTCTGGAAACACCATATATTTT	CASSPIYSGNTIYF
TRBJ2-2	TRBV29-1	NA	TRBD2	TGCAGCGTTGGGGGGCCCCGACCCGGGACTAGCGGGAGAGGGAGCACCGGGGAGCTGTTTTTT	CSVGGPRPGTSGRGSTGELFF
TRBJ1-5	TRBV7-2	NA	NA	TGTGCCAGCAGCTTAGATGGGGCTTACAATCAGCCCCAGCATTTT	CASSLDGAYNQPQHF
TRBJ1-2	TRBV10-3	NA	TRBD1	TGTGCCATCAGTGGAGGGGGACAGGGGGCCTCTGGCTACACCTTC	CAISGGGQGASGYTF
TRBJ2-3	TRBV18	NA	TRBD1	TGTGCCAGCTCACCTTCCTTGTTGGGACAGGGGGCAGATACGCAGTATTTT	CASSPSLLGQGADTQYF
TRBJ2-5	TRBV11-2	NA	NA	TGTGCCAGCAGCCCAGGACAGAGGCAGACCCAGTACTTC	CASSPGQRQTQYF
TRBJ2-1	TRBV25-1	NA	TRBD2	TGTGCCAGCAGTGAATCTAGGGGACTACCAAATGAGCAGTTCTTC	CASSESRGLPNEQFF
TRBJ2-5	TRBV7-3	NA	TRBD2	TGTGCCAGCAGCGCGTCGGGCGGGAGAGGTGAGACCCAGTACTTC	CASSASGGRGETQYF